These 8 T cell receptor beta chains were all obtained from the same sample, sequenced in a study of Ad26.COV2.S vaccination and SARS-CoV-2 variants. Treatment of the sample: around 19 received Ad26.COV2.S at low or high dose, single or two shots; roughly five received placebo; per-sample allocation not given. The samples date from day 63 after the first vaccine or placebo injection. Generated by immunoSEQ multiplex PCR, the TCRdb table keeps only in-frame clones and is missing some. The sample gives 250,000 or so clones, roughly 87% of which show up once; roughly 3% is in the top ten. The input for sequencing was peripheral blood, taken in a trial of Ad26.COV2.S vaccine versus placebo. The receptors were gathered from a person between 18 and 60 years old who received the Ad26.COV2.S COVID-19 vaccine or a placebo.

The chain couples TRBV7-2 to TRBJ2-1; 10 nucleotides align to TRBD2. There are 15 residues in the CDR3. Losses at the gene ends were 6 bases for V and 4 bases for J; bases not matched to a gene: 6. CDR1 is SGHTA, CDR2 FQGNSA, per germline. CDR3 sequence: CASRAPGLAYNEQFF. The CDR3 bases are TGTGCCAGCAGGGCCCCGGGACTAGCGTACAATGAGCAGTTCTTC.

This chain uses TRBV27 with TRBJ1-5, with D possibly being TRBD1 (6 bases). Germline-derived CDR1 and CDR2 are MNHEY and SMNVEV (reference sequence). Trimming took 3 bases from V and 5 from J, leaving 11 bases between them. The CDR3 sequence is 14 residues long. DNA of the CDR3: TGTGCCAGCAGTTTCCCCAGGGGAGATCAGCCCCAGCATTTT. Encoded protein: CASSFPRGDQPQHF.

The J gene is TRBJ2-3, the V gene TRBV5-1; D unresolved. The CDR3 covers 14 residues. Between the trimmed V and J ends, which lost 0 bases and 0 bases, there was a span of 5 bases. Per germline, CDR1 SGHRS and CDR2 YFSETQ. CDR3 sequence: CASSLDSSTDTQYF. CDR3 sequence (DNA): TGCGCCAGCAGCTTGGACAGTAGCACAGATACGCAGTATTTT.

This chain joins TRBV5-6 and TRBJ2-3; 7 bases are a match to TRBD1. Germline trimming cut 6 bases from V and 3 bases from J; bases unmatched to any gene: 7. The CDR3 has 14 residues. Germline values: CDR1 SGHDT, CDR2 YYEEEE. The CDR3 DNA is TGTGCCAGCACCCAGGGGGACCTTACAGATACGCAGTATTTT. Translation gives CASTQGDLTDTQYF.

With regard to this clone: Germline is not matched at one junction end, which may reflect a read error. The chain links TRBV6-1 to TRBJ2-2; perhaps D is TRBD1 or TRBD2 (7 bases each). This CDR3 contains 12 residues. Germline values: CDR1 MNHNS, CDR2 SASEGT. Written as DNA, the CDR3 is TGTGCCAGCAGTGAAAGGGGAGGGGGCGCGATTTTT. Residues: CASSERGGGAIF.

This chain joins TRBV6-5 and TRBJ2-7; the D call may be TRBD1 or TRBD2 (6 bases each). This CDR3 comprises 15 residues. In germline, CDR1 is MNHEY, CDR2 SVGAGI. Trimming left V 5 bases short and J 3 bases short, with 17 bases between. CDR3 loop: CASSRTSGGSYEQYV. Written as DNA, the CDR3 is TGTGCCAGCAGTCGGACCTCCGGGGGCAGCTACGAGCAGTACGTC.

The V call is TRBV6-2 or TRBV6-3, the J call TRBJ1-2; TRBD1 matches at 8 bases. CDR1 and CDR2 (germline): MNHEY, SVGEGT. V lost 5 bases, J lost 1 base, and 9 bases stayed unmatched. CDR3 size: 16 residues. The CDR3 loop reads CASSQHRTGSNYGYTF. The CDR3 DNA reads TGTGCCAGCAGTCAGCACAGGACAGGGAGTAACTATGGCTACACCTTC.

This clone was seen only once. The chain recombines TRBV2 with TRBJ1-5, with D maybe TRBD1 (5 bases). The CDR3 sequence is 14 residues long. V lost 7 bases and J 1 base, leaving 11 bases between the germline ends. Germline V lookup: CDR1 SNHLY, CDR2 FYNNEI. The CDR3 bases are TGTGCCAGCACCGTCCGGGACAGCAATCAGCCCCAGCATTTT. Translated: CASTVRDSNQPQHF.